These 10 T cell receptor beta chains were sequenced from one sample in a study of blood T cell repertoires in COVID-19 (dated by TCRdb to 2020 to 2022). Library preparation used the immunoSEQ multiplex PCR assay. TCRdb stores this immuneACCESS table with in-frame sequences only. Part of the clones is absent; in the studies checked, under half of the shortfall reflects unresolved V genes, and no reason is known for the rest. Here the sample has over 85,000 clones; about 90% occur a single time. Approximately 5% of the sample is in the top ten clones. Sequencing was carried out using peripheral blood. The receptors shown here come from a man between 65 and 79 years old with acute or convalescent COVID-19.

This clone occurred once. The rearrangement uses TRBV18 and TRBJ1-1; unclear D gene. CDR1 and CDR2 from the germline V gene are KGHSH and LQKENI. The V end lost 0 bases, the J end lost 0 bases, and 11 bases lay between the germline ends. The CDR3 runs 16 residues. The CDR3 loop reads CASSPPRAALNTEAFF. The DNA for the CDR3 is TGTGCCAGCTCACCACCGAGAGCGGCCTTGAACACTGAAGCTTTCTTT.

This chain connects TRBV3-1 (or the pseudogene TRBV3-2) to TRBJ1-6; 12 positions match TRBD1. The CDR3 contains 15 residues. V gave up 6 bases and J gave up 10 bases; unmatched junction bases: 7. CDR1 and CDR2 (germline): LGHDT, YNNKEL (reference sequence). CDR3 loop: CASSPGQGAGSPLHF. Written as DNA, the CDR3 is TGTGCCAGCAGTCCGGGACAGGGGGCAGGGTCACCCCTCCACTTT.

The CDR3, as DNA: TGTGCCAGCAGCCAAGTCCTTAATTCACCCCTCCACTTT. Translation: CASSQVLNSPLHF. This chain uses TRBV14 with TRBJ1-6; D is uncertain. CDR3 length: 13 amino acids. Trimming cost V 1 base and J 6 bases, with 4 bases left between them. The germline V gene encodes CDR1 SGHDN and CDR2 FVKESK.

This chain connects TRBV19 to TRBJ1-1; D perhaps matches TRBD1 (6 bases). CDR3 length: 12 residues. Trimming pared 7 bases from V and 10 bases from J, leaving 16 bases between. Germline assignment: CDR1 LNHDA and CDR2 SQIVND (reference sequence). The CDR3 nucleotides are TGTGCCAGTACCGAGATGGGGACAAGAGCTTTCTTT. Its translation: CASTEMGTRAFF.

This clone was detected once. The J gene is TRBJ2-1, the V gene TRBV19; 10 positions match TRBD2. The CDR3 has 14 residues. The junction had 4 bases not matched to a gene; V was cut back by 7 bases and J by 4 bases. Per the germline V gene, CDR1 is LNHDA and CDR2 is SQIVND (reference sequence). CDR3 amino acids: CASKLAGGYNEQFF. CDR3 sequence (DNA): TGTGCCAGTAAGTTAGCGGGGGGATACAATGAGCAGTTCTTC.

The rearrangement joins TRBV14 to TRBJ2-7; 12 nucleotides agree with TRBD1. The V and J ends lost 5 bases and 3 bases, in that order; junction bases with no gene match: 2. The CDR3 loop spans 14 amino acids. Germline-derived CDR1 and CDR2 are SGHDN and FVKESK. The CDR3 sequence: CASSGTGGFYEQYF. CDR3 in DNA: TGTGCCAGCAGCGGGACAGGGGGCTTCTACGAGCAGTACTTC. Complete variable domain (other parts from reference TRBV14 and TRBJ2-7): EAGVTQFPSHSVIEKGQTVTLRCDPISGHDNLYWYRRVMGKEIKFLLHFVKESKQDESGMPNNRFLAERTGGTYSTLKVQPAELEDSGVYFCASSGTGGFYEQYFGPGTRLTVT.

The chain couples TRBV30 to TRBJ1-2; unclear D gene. The CDR3 totals 14 residues. V was pared by 2 bases and J by 2 bases, with 12 bases between. The V gene's germline CDR1 is GTSNPN and CDR2 SVGIG (reference sequence). CDR3 residues: CAWSTGLGNYGYTF. CDR3 DNA: TGTGCCTGGAGTACGGGTCTCGGAAACTATGGCTACACCTTC.

CDR3 residues: CASSSGQVGGELFF. CDR3 DNA sequence: TGCGCCAGCAGTTCCGGACAGGTTGGCGGGGAGCTGTTTTTT. This chain uses TRBV5-1 with TRBJ2-2; 7 nucleotides line up with TRBD1. Germline lookup yields CDR1 SGHRS and CDR2 YFSETQ. The CDR3 runs 14 residues. V shed 5 bases and J 7 bases; nucleotides not matched to a gene: 8.

The V call is TRBV5-1, the J call TRBJ2-2; 15 positions agree with TRBD2. CDR3 length: 17 residues. The junction had 7 bases not matched to a gene; V was cut back by 4 bases and J by 6 bases. Germline loops: CDR1 SGHRS, CDR2 YFSETQ. DNA for the CDR3: TGCGCCAGCAGCCGGACTAGCGGGGGGGCCCGTGCCGGGGAGCTGTTTTTT. Its protein product is CASSRTSGGARAGELFF.

The J gene is TRBJ1-2, the V gene TRBV5-5; no clear D gene. Trimming stripped 0 bases from V and 1 base from J, with 4 bases between. CDR1 SGHKS and CDR2 YYEKEE come from the germline V gene (reference sequence). The CDR3 is 13 residues long. In DNA form, the CDR3 reads TGTGCCAGCAGCTTGGCAGTTAACTATGGCTACACCTTC. It codes for CASSLAVNYGYTF.